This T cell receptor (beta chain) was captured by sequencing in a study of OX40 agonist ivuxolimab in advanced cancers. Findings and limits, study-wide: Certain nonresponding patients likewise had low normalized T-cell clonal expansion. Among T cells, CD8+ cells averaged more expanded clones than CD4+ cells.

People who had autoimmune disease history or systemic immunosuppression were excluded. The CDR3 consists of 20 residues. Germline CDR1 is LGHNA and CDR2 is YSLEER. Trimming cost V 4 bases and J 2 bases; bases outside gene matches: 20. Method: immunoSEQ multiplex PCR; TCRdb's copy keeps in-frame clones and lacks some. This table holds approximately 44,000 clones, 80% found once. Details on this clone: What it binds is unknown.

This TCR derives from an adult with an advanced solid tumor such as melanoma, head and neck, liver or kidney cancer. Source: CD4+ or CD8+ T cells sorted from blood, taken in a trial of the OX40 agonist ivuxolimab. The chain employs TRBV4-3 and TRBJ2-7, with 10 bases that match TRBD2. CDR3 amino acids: CASSPRLSGETSGVTYEQYF. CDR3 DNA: TGCGCCAGCAGCCCCCGCCTCTCGGGGGAAACTAGCGGGGTGACCTACGAGCAGTACTTC.